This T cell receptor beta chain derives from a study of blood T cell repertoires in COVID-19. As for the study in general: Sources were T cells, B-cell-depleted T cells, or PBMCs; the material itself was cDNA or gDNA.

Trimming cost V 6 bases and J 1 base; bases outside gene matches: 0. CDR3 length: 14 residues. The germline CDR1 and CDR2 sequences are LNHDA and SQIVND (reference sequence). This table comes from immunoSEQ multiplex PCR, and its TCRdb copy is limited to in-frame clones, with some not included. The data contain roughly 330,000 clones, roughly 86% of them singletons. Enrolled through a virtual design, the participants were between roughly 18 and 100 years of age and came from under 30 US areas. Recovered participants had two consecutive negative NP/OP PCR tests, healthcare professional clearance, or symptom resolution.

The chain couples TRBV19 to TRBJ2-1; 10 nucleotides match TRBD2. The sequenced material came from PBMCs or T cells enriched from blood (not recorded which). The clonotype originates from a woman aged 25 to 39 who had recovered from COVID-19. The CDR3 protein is CASRAGGSYNEQFF. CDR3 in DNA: TGTGCCAGTAGAGCGGGGGGGTCCTACAATGAGCAGTTCTTC.